The 22 T cell receptor beta chains listed next were all sequenced from one sample in a study of cytomegalovirus exposure and HLA in healthy donors. TCRdb's table, derived via immunoSEQ multiplex PCR, lists solely in-frame clones and lacks some. Among more than 85,000 clones, around 89% were seen once, and the ten largest hold around 1.4%. Sequenced material: PBMCs. Every receptor here comes from a woman aged 30 to 39 in good health and CMV-seropositive.

The chain has TRBV5-6 and TRBJ2-2, with unresolved D. The CDR3 covers 14 residues. Germline lookup yields CDR1 SGHDT and CDR2 YYEEEE. V was trimmed by 5 bases and J by 2 bases, leaving 10 bases between them. The CDR3 spells CASSWASNTGELFF. The CDR3 bases are TGTGCCAGCAGTTGGGCGTCCAACACCGGGGAGCTGTTTTTT.

The V call is TRBV30, the J call TRBJ1-6; maybe TRBD1 (5 bases). Per the germline V gene, CDR1 is GTSNPN and CDR2 is SVGIG (reference sequence). The CDR3 contains 17 residues. The V end was cut by 0 bases, the J end by 12 bases, with 24 bases between. DNA of the CDR3: TGTGCCTGGAGTGTATATATGAATGGACAATTCGGGAGACCCCTCCACTTT. It translates to CAWSVYMNGQFGRPLHF.

This chain joins TRBV5-1 and TRBJ2-7; D perhaps matches TRBD2 (5 bases). This CDR3 has 13 residues. The V gene lost 0 bases and the J gene lost 7 bases, with 11 bases spanning the gap. Germline V gene lookup returns CDR1 SGHRS and CDR2 YFSETQ. The CDR3 protein is CASSLDYPGEQYF. The CDR3 DNA is TGCGCCAGCAGCTTGGACTACCCGGGGGAGCAGTACTTC.

This chain joins TRBV2 and TRBJ1-6, with TRBD1 identical over 9 bases. This CDR3 has 15 amino acids. V shed 11 bases, J shed 4 bases, and the junction held 9 bases outside the gene matches. From germline, CDR1 is SNHLY and CDR2 FYNNEI. The CDR3 reads CAGKTGGIYNSPLHF. CDR3 DNA sequence: TGTGCCGGGAAAACAGGGGGCATTTATAATTCACCCCTCCACTTT.

The chain has TRBV2 and TRBJ2-1; 9 nucleotides agree with TRBD2. CDR1 SNHLY and CDR2 FYNNEI come from the germline V gene. The CDR3 extends over 14 amino acids. The J segment lost 7 bases and the V segment lost 11 bases, leaving 12 bases of the junction unmatched. DNA of the CDR3: TGTGCCGGGGGTGGGCCTAGCGGGACAAATGAGCAGTTCTTC. Protein product: CAGGGPSGTNEQFF.

This chain joins TRBV4-1 and TRBJ2-3; 9 bases are shared with TRBD2. The germline gives CDR1 MGHRA, CDR2 YSYEKL. Unmatched junction bases numbered 16, after V lost 1 base and J lost 2 bases. CDR3 length: 20 amino acids. CDR3 in amino acids: CASSQAIPLGLAGNTDTQYF. The CDR3 nucleotides are TGCGCCAGCAGCCAAGCAATCCCCTTGGGCCTAGCGGGGAACACAGATACGCAGTATTTT.

This clone was recorded a few times. This chain joins TRBV28 and TRBJ2-3; tentatively, D is TRBD2 (5 bases). Per the germline V gene, CDR1 is MDHEN and CDR2 is SYDVKM. V lost 2 bases and J lost 0, with 12 bases in between. The CDR3 sequence is 16 residues long. The CDR3 nucleotides are TGTGCCAGCAGTTTAGAAGGGAGCGTTAGCACAGATACGCAGTATTTT. Its protein is CASSLEGSVSTDTQYF.

The chain carries TRBV6-1 and TRBJ1-1; D might be TRBD1 (6 bases). The CDR3 is 14 residues long. The ends were cut back, 4 bases at V and 3 bases at J, with 12 bases in the middle. CDR1 is MNHNS and CDR2 is SASEGT in the germline V gene. CDR3 loop: CASSASQGHTEAFF. CDR3 in DNA: TGTGCCAGCAGTGCCTCACAGGGCCACACTGAAGCTTTCTTT.

The chain links TRBV4-3 to TRBJ2-5; TRBD1 aligns across 12 bases. Germline lookup yields CDR1 LGHNA and CDR2 YSLEER. This CDR3 contains 15 residues. V lost 4 bases to trimming and J lost 5 bases; unmatched junction nucleotides: 5. CDR3 in DNA: TGCGCCAGCAGCCGGGGACAGGGGGCATTCGAGACCCAGTACTTC. It translates to CASSRGQGAFETQYF.

The chain joins TRBV7-2 to TRBJ2-7; 8 bases map to TRBD1. Trimming cost V 5 bases and J 1 base; bases outside gene matches: 13. Germline loops: CDR1 SGHTA, CDR2 FQGNSA. CDR3 length equals 17 residues. The DNA for the CDR3 is TGTGCCAGCAGCACACCACCTGGACAGGGACCATCCTACGAGCAGTACTTC. Amino acid sequence: CASSTPPGQGPSYEQYF.

The rearrangement joins TRBV27 to TRBJ1-1; possibly TRBD1 for D (6 bases). The V gene lost 5 bases and the J gene lost 1 base, with 14 bases spanning the gap. This CDR3 spans 15 amino acids. Germline lookup yields CDR1 MNHEY and CDR2 SMNVEV (reference sequence). The CDR3 loop is CASSKLRGPNTEAFF. DNA of the CDR3: TGTGCCAGCAGTAAACTCAGGGGTCCGAACACTGAAGCTTTCTTT.

The rearrangement uses TRBV4-3 and TRBJ2-3; TRBD2 agrees at 9 bases. The CDR3 has 15 amino acids. V trimming: 3 bases; J trimming: 2 bases; junction bases outside the gene matches: 3. Per the germline V gene, CDR1 is LGHNA and CDR2 is YSLEER. The CDR3 DNA reads as TGCGCCAGCAGCCAGGTAGCGGGGGCCACAGATACGCAGTATTTT. As protein: CASSQVAGATDTQYF.

This clone was found once. This chain joins TRBV29-1 and TRBJ1-1; possible D gene TRBD1, 6 bases. The CDR3 length is 14 residues. V lost 2 bases to trimming and J lost 0 bases, with 10 bases between them. The germline CDR1 and CDR2 sequences are SQVTM and ANQGSEA. The CDR3 is CSVETGWLNTEAFF. The DNA for the CDR3 is TGCAGCGTTGAAACAGGGTGGTTGAACACTGAAGCTTTCTTT. Variable domain in full (rest from reference TRBV29-1 and TRBJ1-1): SAVISQKPSRDICQRGTSLTIQCQVDSQVTMMFWYRQQPGQSLTLIATANQGSEATYESGFVIDKFPISRPNLTFSTLTVSNMSPEDSSIYLCSVETGWLNTEAFFGQGTRLTVV.

This chain uses TRBV9 with TRBJ2-5; D is perhaps TRBD1 (6 bases). The CDR3 length is 16 residues. The V gene's germline CDR1 is SGDLS and CDR2 YYNGEE. V gave up 3 bases and J gave up 4 bases, with 19 bases separating them. This chain's CDR3 is CASSEDPWAGVETQYF. As DNA, the CDR3 is TGTGCCAGCAGCGAAGACCCGTGGGCAGGGGTAGAGACCCAGTACTTC.

V and J are TRBV4-1 and TRBJ2-1; D might be TRBD2 (5 bases). Trimming cost V 7 bases and J 5 bases, with 21 bases left between them. The CDR3 length is 16 residues. Germline V gives CDR1 MGHRA, CDR2 YSYEKL. CDR3 sequence (DNA): TGCGCCAGCACCCCGTTACCCGGAGGAGTGAACAATGAGCAGTTCTTC. It encodes CASTPLPGGVNNEQFF.

CDR3 DNA sequence: TGTGCCAGCAGCCCAGGACAGGGGCCTCCTCAAGAGACCCAGTACTTC. Translated: CASSPGQGPPQETQYF. The chain is built from TRBV5-4 and TRBJ2-5; 9 bases fit TRBD1. Trimming removed 4 bases from V and 2 bases from J; junction bases left unmatched: 9. The CDR3 totals 16 residues. The germline V gene has CDR1 SGHNT and CDR2 YYREEE (reference sequence).

The V gene is TRBV7-9, the J gene TRBJ1-2; D is possibly TRBD1 (5 bases). Germline V gene lookup returns CDR1 SEHNR and CDR2 FQNEAQ (reference sequence). Trimming left V 0 bases short and J 1 base short, with 9 bases between. The CDR3 contains 15 residues. CDR3 in DNA: TGTGCCAGCAGCTTAGCGCGCGGGGGTAACTATGGCTACACCTTC. It codes for CASSLARGGNYGYTF.

The chain employs TRBV5-1 and TRBJ2-7, with D hard to call. The V and J ends lost 4 bases and 5 bases respectively, with 16 bases between them. The germline V gene has CDR1 SGHRS and CDR2 YFSETQ. This CDR3 has 14 amino acids. In nucleotides, the CDR3 is TGCGCCAGCAGCCTTGACACGAACGTCGACGAGCAGTACTTC. Translation gives CASSLDTNVDEQYF.

The genes are TRBV7-2 and TRBJ1-2; D is unclear. V was cut by 1 base and J by 2 bases, with 8 bases left in between. The CDR3 is 14 amino acids. Germline CDR1 is SGHTA and CDR2 is FQGNSA. The CDR3 nucleotides read TGTGCCAGCAGCTTAGGGGGAGCCAACTATGGCTACACCTTC. Translation gives CASSLGGANYGYTF.

A single count supports this clone. V and J are TRBV13 and TRBJ2-2; D possibly corresponds to TRBD1 (7 bases). Germline V gene lookup returns CDR1 PRHDT and CDR2 FYEKMQ (reference sequence). Trimming removed 3 bases from V and 4 bases from J, with 18 bases in between. CDR3 size: 17 residues. The CDR3 DNA is TGTGCCAGCAGCTTCAGGGGGGCGGGCCTCAGCACCGGGGAGCTGTTTTTT. As protein: CASSFRGAGLSTGELFF. Supplemented by reference TRBV13 and TRBJ2-2, the full variable domain reads AAGVIQSPRHLIKEKRETATLKCYPIPRHDTVYWYQQGPGQDPQFLISFYEKMQSDKGSIPDRFSAQQFSDYHSELNMSSLELGDSALYFCASSFRGAGLSTGELFFGEGSRLTVL.

The chain carries TRBV28 and TRBJ2-1, with TRBD2 matching 8 bases. CDR1 MDHEN and CDR2 SYDVKM come from the germline V gene. Trimming removed 7 bases from V and 8 bases from J; junction bases left unmatched: 13. The CDR3 extends over 15 amino acids. The CDR3 protein is CASTTLAGTSDEQFF. The CDR3 DNA is TGTGCCAGCACTACTCTAGCGGGCACAAGTGATGAGCAGTTCTTC.

The chain combines TRBV11-1 with TRBJ2-5, with 8 positions matching TRBD2. V shed 5 bases and J 5 bases; nucleotides not matched to a gene: 19. There are 18 residues in the CDR3. The germline CDR1 and CDR2 sequences are SGHAT and FQDESV (reference sequence). The CDR3 coding sequence is TGTGCCAGCAGCAAAGGAATAGCGTCCCAAGCGGGGGAGGAGACCCAGTACTTC. Translated: CASSKGIASQAGEETQYF.